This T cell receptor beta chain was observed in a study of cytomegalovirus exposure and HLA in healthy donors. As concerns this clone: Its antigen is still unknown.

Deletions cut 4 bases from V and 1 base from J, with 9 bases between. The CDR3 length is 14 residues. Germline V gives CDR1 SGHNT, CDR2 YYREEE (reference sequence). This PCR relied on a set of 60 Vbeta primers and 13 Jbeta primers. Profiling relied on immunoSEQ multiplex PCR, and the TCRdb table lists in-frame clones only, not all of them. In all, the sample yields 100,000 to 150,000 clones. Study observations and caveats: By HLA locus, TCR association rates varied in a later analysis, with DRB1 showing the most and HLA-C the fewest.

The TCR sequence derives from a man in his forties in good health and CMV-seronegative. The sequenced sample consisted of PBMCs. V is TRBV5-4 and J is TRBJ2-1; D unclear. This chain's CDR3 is CASSPIPSYNEQFF. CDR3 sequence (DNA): TGTGCCAGCAGCCCCATCCCATCCTACAATGAGCAGTTCTTC.